Shown below are 27 T cell receptor beta chains from a single sample sequenced in a study of T cell changes during pregnancy in multiple sclerosis. Produced via immunoSEQ multiplex PCR; TCRdb's table is partial and in-frame only. This table holds about 36,000 clones, just over 90% found once. The sample here was CD4+ T cells from peripheral blood mononuclear cells, taken after pregnancy. These TCRs come from a female donor with multiple sclerosis, enrolled in a pregnancy study.

J is TRBJ1-2 and V is TRBV6-1, with 12 bases matching TRBD1. In germline, CDR1 is MNHNS, CDR2 SASEGT. V lost 6 bases and J lost 6; bases outside the gene matches: 2. CDR3 length equals 13 residues. The CDR3 nucleotides are TGTGCCAGCAGCGGGACAGGGGGCCATGGCTACACCTTC. This encodes CASSGTGGHGYTF.

The chain couples TRBV11-3 to TRBJ2-5; 7 nucleotides align to TRBD2. The CDR3 has 14 amino acids. Germline V gives CDR1 SGHNT, CDR2 YENEEA. V shed 5 bases and J 0 bases; nucleotides not matched to a gene: 3. CDR3 in DNA: TGTGCCAGCAGCCCCGGGGGGTACCAAGAGACCCAGTACTTC. Its translation is CASSPGGYQETQYF.

The rearrangement joins TRBV19 to TRBJ1-1; D might be TRBD1 (5 bases). Germline assignment: CDR1 LNHDA and CDR2 SQIVND (reference sequence). The CDR3 spans 15 residues. Trimming removed 5 bases at V and 1 base at J, with 14 bases between. The CDR3 loop reads CASSSRTPRNTEAFF. CDR3 DNA sequence: TGTGCCAGTAGTTCCCGGACACCAAGGAACACTGAAGCTTTCTTT.

The V call is TRBV5-1, the J call TRBJ1-1; 7 bases are shared with TRBD1. The ends lost 5 bases at V and 11 bases at J; junction bases unmatched: 6. CDR1 and CDR2 (germline): SGHRS, YFSETQ. This CDR3 contains 11 residues. CDR3 nucleotides: TGCGCCAGCAGTCGAGACAGGGTCGCTTTCTTT. As protein: CASSRDRVAFF.

The J gene is TRBJ2-7, the V gene TRBV5-1; D remains unclear. CDR1 and CDR2 from the germline V gene are SGHRS and YFSETQ. Trimming shortened V by 0 bases and J by 2 bases, and 9 bases separated the two germline ends. There are 14 residues in the CDR3. The CDR3 nucleotides read TGCGCCAGCAGCTTGGAGGAGTTCACCTACGAGCAGTACTTC. Its translation is CASSLEEFTYEQYF.

The rearrangement links TRBV20-1 to TRBJ1-2, with D hard to call. CDR1 is DFQATT and CDR2 is SNEGSKA in the germline V gene (reference sequence). The CDR3 spans 11 residues. V was cut by 6 bases and J by 1 base, with 6 bases left in between. The CDR3 loop reads CSATRNYGYTF. CDR3 nucleotides: TGCAGTGCCACACGTAACTATGGCTACACCTTC.

The sample holds one count of this clone. The chain carries TRBV5-8 and TRBJ1-5, with D unclear. Germline V gene sequence: CDR1 SGHTS, CDR2 YDEGEE. The CDR3 is 13 amino acids. Trimming pared 2 bases from V and 4 bases from J, leaving 7 bases between. For the CDR3, the DNA is TGTGCCAGCAGCTTCGAACAGAATCAGCCCCAGCATTTT. Amino acid sequence: CASSFEQNQPQHF.

The V gene is TRBV2, the J gene TRBJ2-1; TRBD1 matches at 11 bases. The germline V gene encodes CDR1 SNHLY and CDR2 FYNNEI. The CDR3 is 13 amino acids. V shed 4 bases, J shed 10 bases, and the junction held 3 bases outside the gene matches. CDR3 sequence reads: CASSGDRGKEQFF. The CDR3 DNA is TGTGCCAGCAGTGGGGACAGGGGGAAAGAGCAGTTCTTC.

This chain connects TRBV27 to TRBJ1-6; 10 nucleotides align to TRBD1. The CDR3 is 16 residues long. J lost 13 bases, V lost 8 bases, and 17 bases had no gene match. Germline V gene sequence: CDR1 MNHEY, CDR2 SMNVEV (reference sequence). CDR3 bases: TGTGCCAGCCTCCGGACAGGGGGTGGAATAAAAAGCCCCCTCCACTTT. Amino acid sequence: CASLRTGGGIKSPLHF.

The chain has TRBV11-2 and TRBJ2-3, with D perhaps TRBD2 (5 bases). Trimming shortened V by 5 bases and J by 2 bases, and 14 bases separated the two germline ends. The CDR3 covers 15 residues. Germline loops: CDR1 SGHAT, CDR2 FQNNGV. CDR3 residues: CASSPGRGFTDTQYF. The CDR3, as DNA: TGTGCCAGCAGCCCCGGTCGGGGATTCACAGATACGCAGTATTTT.

V is TRBV30 and J is TRBJ1-1; perhaps TRBD1 as D (6 bases). Trimming shortened V by 3 bases and J by 3 bases, and 11 bases separated the two germline ends. Germline CDR1 and CDR2: GTSNPN and SVGIG (reference sequence). This CDR3 has 13 residues. DNA for the CDR3: TGTGCCTGGAGGCAGGGGAGGGACACTGAAGCTTTCTTT. Translation gives CAWRQGRDTEAFF.

Of note for this clone: An end of the junction does not agree with germline; a read error may underlie this. The gene calls are TRBV30 and TRBJ2-1, with a weak D call TRBD2 (6 bases). Germline lookup yields CDR1 GTSNPN and CDR2 SVGIG (reference sequence). This CDR3 contains 16 residues. The CDR3 loop is CAWTPGLPWTYNEQFF. The CDR3 coding sequence is TGTGCCTGGACCCCGGGACTCCCCTGGACCTATAATGAGCAGTTCTTC.

The chain has TRBV30 and TRBJ2-2; D is unresolved. The CDR3 length is 13 residues. Trimming shortened V by 0 bases and J by 4 bases, and 6 bases separated the two germline ends. CDR1 GTSNPN and CDR2 SVGIG come from the germline V gene (reference sequence). In DNA, the CDR3 is TGTGCCTGGAGTGTACGGTCCACCGGGGAGCTGTTTTTT. Protein product: CAWSVRSTGELFF.

The CDR3 spells CASSRTGTDTQYF. Written as DNA, the CDR3 is TGTGCCAGCAGCCGGACAGGGACAGATACGCAGTATTTT. The chain combines TRBV7-9 with TRBJ2-3; 8 bases are a match to TRBD1. The V segment lost 5 bases and the J segment 3 bases; nucleotides outside the gene matches: 1. Germline V gene lookup returns CDR1 SEHNR and CDR2 FQNEAQ (reference sequence). The CDR3 is 13 residues long. Full variable domain (missing parts from reference TRBV7-9 and TRBJ2-3): DTGVSQNPRHKITKRGQNVTFRCDPISEHNRLYWYRQTLGQGPEFLTYFQNEAQLEKSRLLSDRFSAERPKGSFSTLEIQRTEQGDSAMYLCASSRTGTDTQYFGPGTRLTVL.

The V and J genes are TRBV7-3 and TRBJ1-6; 8 nucleotides line up with TRBD1. Germline-derived CDR1 and CDR2 are SGHTA and FQGTGA. The CDR3 is 15 residues long. The J segment lost 7 bases and the V segment lost 4 bases, leaving 6 bases of the junction unmatched. DNA for the CDR3: TGTGCCAGCAGCTCGGACAGGGCCGGGAATTCACCCCTCCACTTT. It is translated as CASSSDRAGNSPLHF. Full variable domain (outside the CDR3, taken from reference TRBV7-3 and TRBJ1-6): GAGVSQTPSNKVTEKGKYVELRCDPISGHTALYWYRQSLGQGPEFLIYFQGTGAADDSGLPNDRFFAVRPEGSVSTLKIQRTERGDSAVYLCASSSDRAGNSPLHFGNGTRLTVT.

The CDR3 DNA reads TGTGCCAGCAGTCGGTCCGGGACAGGGAGCTATGGCTACACCTTC. Amino acid sequence: CASSRSGTGSYGYTF. The chain uses TRBV6-6 and TRBJ1-2, with TRBD1 identical over 9 bases. The CDR3 is 15 amino acids. Per the germline V gene, CDR1 is MNHNY and CDR2 is SVGAGI (reference sequence). V dropped 5 bases and J dropped 4; count of bases not matched to a gene: 8.

V usage is TRBV4-1 and J usage is TRBJ1-3; tentative D call: TRBD1 (5 bases). The germline CDR1 and CDR2 sequences are MGHRA and YSYEKL. CDR3 length: 17 residues. V was pared by 5 bases and J by 0 bases, with 17 bases between. CDR3 sequence reads: CASSSREGVNSGNTIYF. CDR3 sequence (DNA): TGCGCCAGCAGCTCTCGCGAAGGGGTGAACTCTGGAAACACCATATATTTT.

This clone was seen just once. The gene calls are TRBV7-3 and TRBJ2-5; the D gene is possibly TRBD1 (5 bases). The CDR3 runs to 14 residues. The germline V gene encodes CDR1 SGHTA and CDR2 FQGTGA. V gave up 1 base and J gave up 7 bases, with 13 bases separating them. DNA for the CDR3: TGTGCCAGCAGCTTAAATTCCCAAACAGGGACCCAGTACTTC. It codes for CASSLNSQTGTQYF.

The chain carries TRBV25-1 and TRBJ1-1; no reliable D call. This CDR3 has 14 residues. The V end was cut by 6 bases, the J end by 5 bases, with 16 bases between. The germline gives CDR1 MGHDK, CDR2 SYGVNS. Written as DNA, the CDR3 is TGTGCCAGCAGCCGGTCGGGAGAGGGAACTGAAGCTTTCTTT. It yields the protein CASSRSGEGTEAFF.

The CDR3 spells CASRDPGPYEQYF. As DNA, the CDR3 is TGTGCCAGCAGGGACCCAGGGCCCTACGAGCAGTACTTC. The V gene is TRBV2, the J gene TRBJ2-5; D might be TRBD1 (5 bases). The J call may not be correct, given that the DNA end is closer to TRBJ2-7. Germline V gives CDR1 SNHLY, CDR2 FYNNEI. The CDR3 is made up of 13 amino acids.

V and J are TRBV29-1 and TRBJ1-1; the match to TRBD1 covers 7 bases. V was pared by 6 bases and J by 8 bases, with 6 bases of the junction left unmatched. CDR3 length: 11 amino acids. Per the germline V gene, CDR1 is SQVTM and CDR2 is ANQGSEA. Here the CDR3 reads CSVVDRVEAFF. The CDR3 DNA is TGCAGCGTCGTCGACAGGGTAGAAGCTTTCTTT. The full variable domain, with the rest looked up from reference TRBV29-1 and TRBJ1-1, is SAVISQKPSRDICQRGTSLTIQCQVDSQVTMMFWYRQQPGQSLTLIATANQGSEATYESGFVIDKFPISRPNLTFSTLTVSNMSPEDSSIYLCSVVDRVEAFFGQGTRLTVV.

The V call is TRBV28, the J call TRBJ1-5; no definite D call. Trimming removed 5 bases from V and 4 bases from J, with 9 bases in between. Germline CDR1 MDHEN, CDR2 SYDVKM. The CDR3 runs to 13 residues. CDR3 loop: CASSLSGNQPQHF. The CDR3 coding sequence is TGTGCCAGCAGTCTCTCAGGAAATCAGCCCCAGCATTTT.

The J gene is TRBJ2-2, the V gene TRBV7-3; D is ambiguous. The CDR3 is 14 amino acids. Deletions cut 1 base from V and 2 bases from J, with 5 bases between. In germline, CDR1 is SGHTA, CDR2 FQGTGA. The CDR3 region has the DNA TGTGCCAGCAGCTTAATGGCCAACACCGGGGAGCTGTTTTTT. Encoded protein: CASSLMANTGELFF.

V is TRBV2 and J is TRBJ1-2; D gene unclear. CDR3 length: 11 residues. Germline values: CDR1 SNHLY, CDR2 FYNNEI. Trimming cost V 10 bases and J 4 bases, with 10 bases left between them. CDR3 amino acids: CAITVGYGYTF. The CDR3 coding sequence is TGTGCCATCACAGTTGGCTATGGCTACACCTTC. The full variable domain, with the rest looked up from reference TRBV2 and TRBJ1-2, is EPEVTQTPSHQVTQMGQEVILRCVPISNHLYFYWYRQILGQKVEFLVSFYNNEISEKSEIFDDQFSVERPDGSNFTLKIRSTKLEDSAMYFCAITVGYGYTFGSGTRLTVV.

The CDR3 nucleotides are TGTGCCTGGAGTGGTTTACTAGCGGGAGACAATGAGCAGTTCTTC. This encodes CAWSGLLAGDNEQFF. The V call is TRBV30, the J call TRBJ2-1, with 11 bases aligning to TRBD2. CDR1 is GTSNPN and CDR2 is SVGIG in the germline V gene (reference sequence). The CDR3 extends over 15 amino acids. V was pared by 1 base and J by 5 bases, with 4 bases of the junction left unmatched.

CDR3 DNA: TGCGCCAGCAGCTCGACAGCCCTGAACACTGAAGCTTTCTTT. This translates into CASSSTALNTEAFF. J is TRBJ1-1 and V is TRBV5-1; D is perhaps TRBD1 (5 bases). The V end lost 3 bases, the J end lost 0 bases, and 9 bases lay between the germline ends. CDR3 length: 14 residues. Germline CDR1 is SGHRS and CDR2 is YFSETQ.

The J gene is TRBJ2-1, the V gene TRBV5-1; D is unresolved. Deletions cut 4 bases from V and 6 bases from J, with 14 bases between. This CDR3 comprises 14 residues. The germline V gene encodes CDR1 SGHRS and CDR2 YFSETQ. The CDR3 DNA follows: TGCGCCAGCAGCCAGCGAGGTAGCAGCAATGAGCAGTTCTTC. Translating it yields CASSQRGSSNEQFF.